This T cell receptor (beta chain) was documented in a study of shared clonotypes between healthy human individuals (dated by TCRdb to 2018 to 2020). For the study in its entirety: The cohort comprised a couple of women and a few men aged 18 to 49 years. Libraries were prepared and TCR repertoires were sequenced by different laboratories using diverse techniques, in order to increase sequencing depth and limit assay-specific biases. The study deeply sequenced blood TCR repertoires of about 5 healthy adults to estimate repertoire size and the extent of clonotype sharing between individuals. Between about 0.94 and 8.9 billion PBMCs per donor were obtained by leukapheresis. Per donor, three plates each were used for CD4 naive and CD4 memory, two for CD8 naive, and one for CD8 memory.

The CDR3, cysteine through phenylalanine, is 15 amino acids long. This entry keeps only the CDR3 DNA: 45 bases, framed from base 1. As encoded in the germline V gene, CDR1 is SNHLY while CDR2 is FYNNEI. V is cut by 1 base and J by 5 bases, and the space between the germline ends is 11 bases. Using the deep immunoSEQ assay, multiplex PCR amplified TCR CDR3 regions from genomic DNA. For each cell subset, the extracted genomic DNA was distributed evenly across all wells of several immunoSEQ 96-well plates, and each plate served as one replicate. For sorted subsets, about 210 ng of genomic DNA, equivalent to roughly 33,000 T cell genomes, went into each replicate PCR. The purified libraries were quantified using a Qubit 3.0 fluorometer, sized with a Bioanalyzer 2100, and then quantified again using the KAPA Library Quantification kit. Every immunoSEQ 96-well plate was sequenced on a dedicated single-read 150-cycle Illumina NextSeq 550 flow cell. Turning to the authors' computational methods: The immunoSEQ output contained only junctional sequences without quality scores, so filtering could not match that applied to full-length reads. To assign V/J genes and CDR3, sequences were annotated against IMGT germline references using PyIR, a Python wrapper for IgBLAST v1.9. Reads with weak V/J assignments (E-value above 1e-6), missing CDR3, stop codons, out-of-frame junctions, or ambiguous translated residues were removed. V3J clonotypes were defined as sequences sharing an identical inferred V gene, J gene, and CDR3 amino acid sequence. Percentage overlap between repertoires was computed as shared unique clonotypes divided by the size of the smaller repertoire. Three approaches were used to assess repertoire richness: RTK rarefaction, the Chao1 estimator, and Recon v2.1 estimates of unobserved clonotypes. Generation probabilities for all TCRbeta clonotypes obtained by the gDNA method from a handful of donors were computed using OLGA. Entries here come from immuneACCESS through TCRdb and include only in-frame sequences with V and J called. Some clones fail to appear in such tables; in the studies checked, an unresolved V gene covers under half of the shortfall, and the cause of the remainder is unknown. V and J calls and clone size are those listed in that table; D and trimming were worked out from the DNA. In this sample the table shows roughly 700,000 clones, 74% of which occur a single time. The ten largest clones capture 1.5% to 2% of the sample.

Healthy HIV-negative adults with no recently reported acute infections or vaccinations were included as donors. Every donor was a Caucasian adult living in Nashville, Tennessee, USA. CD4+ T cells were enriched by magnetic negative selection, after which naive cells were positively selected on CD45RA and the negative fraction was taken as the memory subset. Blood was collected by leukapheresis, and PBMCs were isolated by Ficoll-Histopaque density gradient centrifugation and then cryopreserved in liquid nitrogen vapor phase. Analytical flow cytometry was used to check the purity and quantity of every magnetically sorted T cell population. Genomic DNA was isolated from every sorted fraction and measured by UV absorbance on a Nanodrop 2000c. Notes on this clone: Its antigen is unknown. Base qualities are not at hand, and no much larger clone is one base apart.

What the research found in general, with its limitations: Estimated clonotype richness was generally larger for naive than for memory subsets. Even with the large sequencing depth, rarefaction of the sorted-subset datasets indicated that sequencing was incomplete. Sharing across a few donors was observed for approximately 5% of naive CD4, under 4% of naive CD8, 2% to 2.5% of memory CD4, and roughly 0.4% of memory CD8 clonotypes. Compared with non-shared clonotypes, the clonotypes found in all four sorted-subset donors had higher generation probabilities. Only blood was sampled, and tissue TCR repertoires likely differ from those in blood. Because the study included only a small number of donors, the genetic and exposure-history diversity represented was limited. Pairwise subsampling led to the expectation that sequencing depth would affect the degree of clonotype sharing among donors.

The TCR originated in a woman aged 25 to 39 in good health. The chain employs TRBV2 and TRBJ2-2, and the D gene may be TRBD2, 5 bases matching. Input material: memory CD4+ T cells sorted from blood. Interpreted using the paper, the cell subset or site label stands for: CD45RA-negative fraction. The CDR3 in this case is CASSEDGGATGELFF. The sequenced DNA is TGTGCCAGCAGTGAAGACGGAGGAGCGACCGGGGAGCTGTTTTTT.